Presented here are 19 T cell receptor beta chains from one specimen sequenced in a study of control samples from healthy donors and cancer patients. The assay was immunoSEQ multiplex PCR, and TCRdb's table has in-frame clones only and misses some. The table lists under 300,000 clones, about 80% of them singletons. Sequencing was performed on PBMCs. These receptors all come from a woman aged 60-75 years with lung cancer.

The rearrangement links TRBV29-1 to TRBJ2-7; TRBD2 matches 12 bases. The CDR3 covers 14 residues. Germline assignment: CDR1 SQVTM and CDR2 ANQGSEA. The J segment lost 6 bases and the V segment lost 4 bases, leaving 7 bases of the junction unmatched. CDR3 region: CSVATSGRLGEQYF. In DNA form, the CDR3 reads TGCAGCGTTGCTACTAGCGGGAGGCTGGGCGAGCAGTACTTC.

The CDR3 nucleotides are TGCGCCAGCAGCTTGGTCAACAGCTACTCCTCCTACGAGCAGTACTTC. It is translated as CASSLVNSYSSYEQYF. V and J are TRBV5-1 and TRBJ2-7; D is undetermined. The CDR3 totals 16 residues. The germline gives CDR1 SGHRS, CDR2 YFSETQ. V dropped 0 bases and J dropped 0 bases, with 13 bases sitting between them.

The chain joins TRBV9 to TRBJ2-3, with D possibly TRBD2 on 5 matching bases. There are 15 residues in the CDR3. Germline values: CDR1 SGDLS, CDR2 YYNGEE. Deletions cut 0 bases from V and 0 bases from J, with 8 bases between. The CDR3 sequence is CASSVDGGSTDTQYF. The CDR3 DNA is TGTGCCAGCAGCGTAGATGGCGGGAGCACAGATACGCAGTATTTT.

The chain has TRBV4-2 and TRBJ2-1, with TRBD2 identical over 13 bases. Germline trimming cut 0 bases from V and 5 bases from J; bases unmatched to any gene: 7. Germline CDR1 is LGHNA and CDR2 is YNFKEQ. The CDR3 is made up of 18 amino acids. Written as DNA, the CDR3 is TGTGCCAGCAGCCAAGAACTAGCGGGGGGGCCGAGGGACAATGAGCAGTTCTTC. Protein product: CASSQELAGGPRDNEQFF.

V usage is TRBV18 and J usage is TRBJ2-1; no clear D. Looked up from germline, CDR1 is KGHSH and CDR2 is LQKENI. V was pared by 4 bases and J by 8 bases, with 15 bases between. The CDR3 is made up of 14 amino acids. CDR3: CASSQGLSIDEQFF. The DNA for the CDR3 is TGTGCCAGCTCACAGGGTCTGAGTATCGATGAGCAGTTCTTC.

J is TRBJ1-1 and V is TRBV3-1 (or the pseudogene TRBV3-2); maybe TRBD1 (5 bases). Germline CDR1 is LGHDT and CDR2 is YNNKEL (reference sequence). There are 15 residues in the CDR3. V was cut by 4 bases and J by 4 bases, with 16 bases left in between. CDR3 loop: CASSLGLPGSTEAFF. As DNA, the CDR3 is TGTGCCAGCAGCCTCGGACTGCCAGGGAGCACTGAAGCTTTCTTT.

This clone was detected once. The rearrangement links TRBV11-2 to TRBJ1-2; possibly TRBD1 for D (5 bases). This CDR3 spans 12 amino acids. The germline V gene encodes CDR1 SGHAT and CDR2 FQNNGV. Trimming took off 4 bases at V and 4 bases at J, with 7 bases between the two ends. CDR3 sequence (DNA): TGTGCCAGCAGCTCTACAGGCTATGGCTACACCTTC. Translation: CASSSTGYGYTF. Combining the CDR3 with reference TRBV11-2 and TRBJ1-2 gives the whole variable domain EAGVAQSPRYKIIEKRQSVAFWCNPISGHATLYWYQQILGQGPKLLIQFQNNGVVDDSQLPKDRFSAERLKGVDSTLKIQPAKLEDSAVYLCASSSTGYGYTFGSGTRLTVV.

The J gene is TRBJ2-7, the V gene TRBV28; 12 nucleotides line up with TRBD2. The CDR3 is made up of 12 amino acids. With 5 bases clipped from V and 12 bases from J, the junction kept 5 bases outside the gene matches. CDR1 MDHEN and CDR2 SYDVKM come from the germline V gene. The CDR3 loop is CASSPRLAGVYF. Written as DNA, the CDR3 is TGTGCCAGCAGTCCCCGACTAGCGGGAGTGTACTTC.

The rearrangement joins TRBV12-5 to TRBJ2-2; possible D gene TRBD1, 6 bases. Germline CDR1 reads LGHNT; CDR2 reads FRNRAP. The CDR3 has 16 residues. Trimming took 2 bases from V and 3 from J, leaving 13 bases between them. CDR3 bases: TGTGCTAGTGGTTTGAGGAGGACAGTATACACCGGGGAGCTGTTTTTT. It translates to CASGLRRTVYTGELFF.

V and J are TRBV5-1 and TRBJ1-5; 7 bases fit TRBD1. The CDR3 is made up of 14 amino acids. V shed 4 bases and J 8 bases; nucleotides not matched to a gene: 9. Germline V gives CDR1 SGHRS, CDR2 YFSETQ. The CDR3 coding sequence is TGCGCCAGCAGCGCTATTACAGGGGAGGAGCCCCAGCATTTT. Protein product: CASSAITGEEPQHF.

This sequence joins TRBV28 and TRBJ2-7; D is unclear. The CDR3 covers 11 residues. Germline V gives CDR1 MDHEN, CDR2 SYDVKM. Trimming took 5 bases from V and 6 from J, leaving 8 bases between them. This CDR3 reads CASSPSSEQYF. CDR3 DNA: TGTGCCAGCAGTCCTTCTAGCGAGCAGTACTTC.

This rearrangement joins TRBV5-1 to TRBJ1-3, with 9 bases lining up with TRBD1. Trimming took 4 bases from V and 2 from J; bases not matched to a gene: 4. The CDR3 has 15 amino acids. Germline CDR1 and CDR2: SGHRS and YFSETQ. Here the CDR3 DNA reads TGCGCCAGCAGCCCAAGGACAGGGGCTGGAAACACCATATATTTT. It specifies CASSPRTGAGNTIYF. The full variable domain, its missing parts supplied by reference TRBV5-1 and TRBJ1-3, is KAGVTQTPRYLIKTRGQQVTLSCSPISGHRSVSWYQQTPGQGLQFLFEYFSETQRNKGNFPGRFSGRQFSNSRSEMNVSTLELGDSALYLCASSPRTGAGNTIYFGEGSWLTVV.

This chain links TRBV5-1 with TRBJ1-4; tentatively, D is TRBD1 (5 bases). CDR1 is SGHRS, CDR2 YFSETQ, per germline. The CDR3 has 16 residues. Trimming took 0 bases from V and 8 from J, leaving 17 bases between them. CDR3 nucleotide sequence: TGCGCCAGCAGCTTGGGCCCCCCGGGGGAAGGGGAAAAACTGTTTTTT. This codes for CASSLGPPGEGEKLFF. Drawing the rest from reference TRBV5-1 and TRBJ1-4, the complete variable domain is KAGVTQTPRYLIKTRGQQVTLSCSPISGHRSVSWYQQTPGQGLQFLFEYFSETQRNKGNFPGRFSGRQFSNSRSEMNVSTLELGDSALYLCASSLGPPGEGEKLFFGSGTQLSVL.

The chain has TRBV7-9 and TRBJ1-2, with TRBD1 matching 7 bases. Trimming took 4 bases from V and 6 from J; bases not matched to a gene: 11. The CDR3 contains 15 residues. The germline V gene encodes CDR1 SEHNR and CDR2 FQNEAQ (reference sequence). Here the CDR3 DNA reads TGTGCCAGCAGCTCCCACCACAGGGGAACGGATGGCTACACCTTC. Translated: CASSSHHRGTDGYTF.

This clone was counted only a few times. The V and J genes are TRBV5-1 and TRBJ1-5, with 7 bases fitting TRBD1. In germline, CDR1 is SGHRS, CDR2 YFSETQ. V dropped 4 bases and J dropped 6; count of bases not matched to a gene: 7. The CDR3 is made up of 14 amino acids. This chain's CDR3 is CASSIHRGTQPQHF. The DNA of the CDR3 is TGCGCCAGCAGCATCCACAGGGGAACTCAGCCCCAGCATTTT.

In regard to this clone: The same CDR3 is also encoded by other DNA sequences in this sample. The gene calls are TRBV7-2 and TRBJ2-1; no definite D call. Germline assignment: CDR1 SGHTA and CDR2 FQGNSA. With 2 bases removed from V and 4 bases from J, the gap between germline ends came to 6 bases. The CDR3 spans 13 residues. CDR3 residues: CASSLLGYNEQFF. CDR3 coding DNA: TGTGCCAGCAGCTTATTAGGGTACAATGAGCAGTTCTTC.

V is TRBV20-1 and J is TRBJ2-7, with D possibly matching TRBD2 (5 bases). From germline, CDR1 is DFQATT and CDR2 SNEGSKA (reference sequence). V was pared by 3 bases and J by 1 base, with 13 bases between. The CDR3 has 14 residues. CDR3 sequence reads: CSASKAAESYEQYF. The DNA of the CDR3 is TGCAGTGCTAGTAAGGCAGCGGAATCCTACGAGCAGTACTTC.

CDR3 loop: CASSLRDGRVDTEAFF. The CDR3 DNA is TGCGCCAGCAGCTTAAGGGACGGCCGAGTGGACACTGAAGCTTTCTTT. V and J are TRBV5-1 and TRBJ1-1, with D possibly matching TRBD1 (5 bases). The CDR3 contains 16 residues. CDR1 is SGHRS and CDR2 is YFSETQ in the germline V gene. V was clipped by 2 bases and J by 3 bases, with 17 bases between them.

The V call is TRBV18, the J call TRBJ1-4; 8 positions match TRBD1. Germline V gene lookup returns CDR1 KGHSH and CDR2 LQKENI. The V segment lost 2 bases and the J segment 11 bases; nucleotides outside the gene matches: 4. CDR3 length: 13 amino acids. The CDR3 reads CASSPTTGEKLFF. CDR3 DNA sequence: TGTGCCAGCTCACCAACGACAGGGGAGAAACTGTTTTTT.